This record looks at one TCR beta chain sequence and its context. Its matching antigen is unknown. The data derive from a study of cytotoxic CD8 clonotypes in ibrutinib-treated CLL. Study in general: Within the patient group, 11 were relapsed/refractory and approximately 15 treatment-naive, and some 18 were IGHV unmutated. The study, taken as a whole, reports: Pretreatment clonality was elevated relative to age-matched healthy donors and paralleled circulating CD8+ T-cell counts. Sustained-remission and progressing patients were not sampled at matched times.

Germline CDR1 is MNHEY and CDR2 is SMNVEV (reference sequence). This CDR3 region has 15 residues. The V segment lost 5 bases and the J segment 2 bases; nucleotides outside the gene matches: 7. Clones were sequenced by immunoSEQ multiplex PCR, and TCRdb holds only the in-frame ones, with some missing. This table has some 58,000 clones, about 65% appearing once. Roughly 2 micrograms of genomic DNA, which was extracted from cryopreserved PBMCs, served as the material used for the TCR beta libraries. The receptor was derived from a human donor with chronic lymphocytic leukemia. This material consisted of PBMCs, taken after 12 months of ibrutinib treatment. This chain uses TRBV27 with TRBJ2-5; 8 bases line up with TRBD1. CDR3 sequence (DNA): TGTGCCAGCAGTACCCCCGGGACAGGTCAAGAGACCCAGTACTTC. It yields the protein CASSTPGTGQETQYF.